This T cell receptor beta chain was captured by sequencing in a study of blood T cell repertoires in COVID-19. In the study overall: Samples of COVID-19 (acute and convalescent) were obtained from the United States, Italy and Spain.

In the authors' workflow: Cell counts per sample came from amplifying reference gene primers. Profiling relied on immunoSEQ multiplex PCR, and the TCRdb table lists in-frame clones only, not all of them. The V and J calls and clone size were taken over from that table, and D and trimming were inferred from the DNA. The repertoire has fewer than 110,000 clones, about 80% of them found once; the top ten carry more than 10%. Deletions cut 3 bases from V and 0 bases from J, with 9 bases between. Germline lookup yields CDR1 MNHEY and CDR2 SVGEGT. CDR3 length: 14 amino acids. This sequence was found in a human donor in a cohort sampled during active COVID-19. The sequencing input was peripheral blood. The chain links TRBV6-2 or TRBV6-3 to TRBJ2-7; no definite D call. The DNA of the CDR3 is TGTGCCAGCAGTTATAGCATGAGCTCCTACGAGCAGTACTTC. Residues: CASSYSMSSYEQYF.